Here is one T cell receptor (beta chain) with its context. These data come from a study of blood T cell repertoires in COVID-19. The protocol was immunoSEQ multiplex PCR, while the TCRdb copy is restricted to in-frame clones and leaves out a portion. The sample lists about 300,000 clones; 65% to 90% were seen once. With V trimmed by 4 bases and J by 1 base, 6 bases remained unmatched. This CDR3 has 15 amino acids. Germline V gene sequence: CDR1 SGHDT, CDR2 YYEEEE. V usage is TRBV5-6 and J usage is TRBJ1-1; 8 bases match TRBD1. The sequence was collected from a young man who had recovered from COVID-19. The source material was PBMCs or T cells enriched from blood (not recorded which). The DNA of the CDR3 is TGTGCCAGCAGCCCAGATCAGGGGGCGAACACTGAAGCTTTCTTT. Amino acid sequence: CASSPDQGANTEAFF.